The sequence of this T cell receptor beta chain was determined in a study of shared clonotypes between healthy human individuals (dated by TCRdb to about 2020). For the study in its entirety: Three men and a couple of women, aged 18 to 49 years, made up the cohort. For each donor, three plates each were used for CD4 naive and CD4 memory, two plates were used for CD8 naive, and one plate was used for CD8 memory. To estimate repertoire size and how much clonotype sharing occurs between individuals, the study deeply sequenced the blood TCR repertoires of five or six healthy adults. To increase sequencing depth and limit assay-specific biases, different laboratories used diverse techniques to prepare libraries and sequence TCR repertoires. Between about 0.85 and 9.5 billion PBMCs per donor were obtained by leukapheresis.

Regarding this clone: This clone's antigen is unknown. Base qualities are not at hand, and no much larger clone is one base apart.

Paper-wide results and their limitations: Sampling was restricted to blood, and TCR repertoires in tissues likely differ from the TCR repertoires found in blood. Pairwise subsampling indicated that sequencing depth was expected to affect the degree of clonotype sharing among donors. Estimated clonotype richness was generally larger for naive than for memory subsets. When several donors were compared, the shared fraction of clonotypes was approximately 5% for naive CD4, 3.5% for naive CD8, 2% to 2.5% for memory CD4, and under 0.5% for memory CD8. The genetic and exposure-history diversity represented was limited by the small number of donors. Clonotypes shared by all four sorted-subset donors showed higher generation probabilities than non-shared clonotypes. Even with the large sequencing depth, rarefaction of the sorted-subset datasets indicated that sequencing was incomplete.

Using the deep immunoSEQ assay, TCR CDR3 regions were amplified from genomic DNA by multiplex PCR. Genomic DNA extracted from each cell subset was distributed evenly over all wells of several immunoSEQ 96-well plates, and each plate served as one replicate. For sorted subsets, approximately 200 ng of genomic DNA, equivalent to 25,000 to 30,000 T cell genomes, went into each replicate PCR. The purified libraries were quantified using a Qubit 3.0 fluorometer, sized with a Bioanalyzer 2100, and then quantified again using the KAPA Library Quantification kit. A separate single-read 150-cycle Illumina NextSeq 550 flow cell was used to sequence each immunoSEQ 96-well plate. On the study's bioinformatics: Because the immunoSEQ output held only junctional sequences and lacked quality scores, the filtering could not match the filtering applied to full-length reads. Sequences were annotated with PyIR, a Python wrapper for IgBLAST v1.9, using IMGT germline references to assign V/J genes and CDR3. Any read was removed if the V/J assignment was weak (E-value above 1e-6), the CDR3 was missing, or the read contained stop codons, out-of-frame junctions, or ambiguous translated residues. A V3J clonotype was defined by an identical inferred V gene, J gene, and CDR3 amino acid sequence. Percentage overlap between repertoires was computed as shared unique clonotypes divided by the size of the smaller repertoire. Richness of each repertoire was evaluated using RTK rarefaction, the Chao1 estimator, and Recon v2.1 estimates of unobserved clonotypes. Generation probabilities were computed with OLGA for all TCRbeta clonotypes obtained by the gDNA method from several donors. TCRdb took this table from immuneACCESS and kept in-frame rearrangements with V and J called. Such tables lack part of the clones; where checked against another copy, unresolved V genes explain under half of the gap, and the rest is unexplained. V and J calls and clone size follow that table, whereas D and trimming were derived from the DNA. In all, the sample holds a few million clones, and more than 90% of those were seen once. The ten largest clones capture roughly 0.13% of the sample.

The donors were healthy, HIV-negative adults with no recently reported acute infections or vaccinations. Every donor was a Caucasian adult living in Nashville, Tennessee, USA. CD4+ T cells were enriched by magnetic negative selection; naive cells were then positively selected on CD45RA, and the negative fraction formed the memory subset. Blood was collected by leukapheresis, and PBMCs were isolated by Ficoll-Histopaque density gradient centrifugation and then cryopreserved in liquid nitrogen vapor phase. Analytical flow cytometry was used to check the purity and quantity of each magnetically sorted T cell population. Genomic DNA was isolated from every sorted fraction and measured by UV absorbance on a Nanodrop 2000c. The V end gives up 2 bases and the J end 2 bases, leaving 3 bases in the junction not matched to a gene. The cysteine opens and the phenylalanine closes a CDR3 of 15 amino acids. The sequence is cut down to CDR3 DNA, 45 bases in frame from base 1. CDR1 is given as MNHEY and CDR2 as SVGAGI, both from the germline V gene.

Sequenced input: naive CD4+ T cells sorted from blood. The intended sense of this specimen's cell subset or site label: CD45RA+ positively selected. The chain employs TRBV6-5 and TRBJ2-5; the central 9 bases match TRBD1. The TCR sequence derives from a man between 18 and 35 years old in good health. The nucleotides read TGTGCCAGCAGTTACGGACAGGGGCGGCAAGAGACCCAGTACTTC. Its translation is CASSYGQGRQETQYF.